Listed below are T cell receptor beta chains from one sample, sequenced in a study of molecular identifiers for immune sequencing clone quantification. Each CDR3 protein is one row after TCRdb ran MiXCR on the PCR reads. This table holds about half a million distinct CDR3 sequences, roughly 24% found once. The material sequenced was naive CD8+ T cells from blood, with Jurkat cell RNA spiked in. The receptors come from a human donor in good health. Some libraries in this study had Jurkat cell RNA spiked in. CDR3s include the opening cysteine and the closing phenylalanine or tryptophan. The D gene is left open where the match is weak. Expanded clones get a size class; other rows say once, few or many, or leave the size out.

d_gene,v_gene,j_gene,abundance,CDR3aa,CDR3nt
.,TRBV20-1,TRBJ2-7,few,CSARDGLGAAEQYF,TGCAGTGCTAGAGATGGGCTAGGGGCTGCCGAGCAGTACTTC
.,TRBV19,TRBJ1-6,.,CASSISGGSSPLHF,TGTGCCAGTAGTATCTCGGGGGGTAGTTCACCCCTCCACTTT
TRBD2,TRBV20-1,TRBJ2-7,.,CSARVSGGAVVEQYF,TGCAGTGCTAGAGTTAGCGGGGGGGCCGTTGTCGAGCAGTACTTC
.,TRBV11-2,TRBJ2-3,few,CASRSRGISADTQYF,TGTGCCAGCAGGTCGAGAGGGATATCAGCAGATACGCAGTATTTT
TRBD1,TRBV20-1,TRBJ2-7,.,CGARDTEGQVLWEQYF,TGCGGTGCTAGAGATACGGAGGGACAGGTACTTTGGGAGCAGTACTTC
TRBD2,TRBV5-8,TRBJ2-2,few,CASREATPYTGELFF,TGTGCCAGCCGGGAGGCCACCCCTTACACCGGGGAGCTGTTTTTT
TRBD1,TRBV7-9,TRBJ2-7,few,CASSQRDSPYEQYF,TGTGCCAGCAGCCAACGGGACAGTCCCTACGAGCAGTACTTC
TRBD2,TRBV30,TRBJ2-1,.,CAWSVWRGLEVEQFF,TGTGCCTGGAGTGTGTGGAGGGGACTAGAGGTTGAGCAGTTCTTC
.,TRBV7-9,TRBJ2-7,many,CASSSAGPIIHHPSSYEQYF,TGTGCCAGCAGCTCGGCAGGGCCCATCATCCACCATCCTAGCTCCTACGAGCAGTACTTC
.,TRBV12-3/TRBV12-4,TRBJ2-4,many,CASSYDTLDIQYF,TGTGCCAGCAGCTATGATACCCTTGACATTCAGTACTTC
TRBD2,TRBV12-3/TRBV12-4,TRBJ2-2,few,CASTPFEVAGDHKNTGELFF,TGTGCCAGCACCCCCTTCGAGGTAGCGGGGGATCATAAGAACACCGGGGAGCTGTTTTTT
TRBD1,TRBV19,TRBJ2-3,few,CASSITGDTRPSTDTQYF,TGTGCCAGTAGTATTACAGGGGATACGAGGCCGAGCACAGATACGCAGTATTTT
TRBD1,TRBV30,TRBJ2-7,many,CAWARDSNYEQYF,TGTGCCTGGGCCCGGGACAGTAATTACGAGCAGTACTTC
.,TRBV4-3,TRBJ2-7,few,CASSQDRSSREQYF,TGCGCCAGCAGCCAAGATAGGTCTAGTCGGGAGCAGTACTTC
.,TRBV19,TRBJ2-2,.,CASTRNTGELFF,TGTGCCAGTACCAGAAACACCGGGGAGCTGTTTTTT
TRBD2,TRBV19,TRBJ2-7,many,CASSRPPVAGHYEQYF,TGTGCCAGTAGTAGACCTCCGGTAGCGGGCCACTACGAGCAGTACTTC
.,TRBV14,TRBJ2-7,many,CASSQAHGAYEQYF,TGTGCCAGCAGCCAAGCGCACGGTGCCTACGAGCAGTACTTC
.,TRBV20-1,TRBJ1-2,.,CGARDSHRAYGYTF,TGCGGTGCTAGAGATTCACACAGAGCTTATGGCTACACCTTC
TRBD1,TRBV19,TRBJ2-2,few,CASNLRDRSTGELFF,TGTGCCAGTAACCTCCGGGACAGGTCCACCGGGGAGCTGTTTTTT
.,TRBV5-5,TRBJ1-2,many,CASSYDSNSNYGYTF,TGTGCCAGCAGCTACGACAGTAACTCTAACTATGGCTACACCTTC
.,TRBV4-1,TRBJ1-1,many,CASSQGGGEAFF,TGCGCCAGCAGCCAAGGAGGGGGTGAAGCTTTCTTT
.,TRBV4-1,TRBJ1-4,.,CASSQDAEWTLPGKLFF,TGCGCCAGCAGCCAAGACGCGGAGTGGACCCTCCCCGGAAAACTGTTTTTT
TRBD1,TRBV28,TRBJ2-7,few,CASSFYQGAREQYF,TGTGCCAGCAGTTTTTATCAGGGGGCTCGGGAGCAGTACTTC
.,TRBV18,TRBJ1-4,few,CASSPTGNDEKLFF,TGTGCCAGCTCACCCACAGGGAACGATGAAAAACTGTTTTTT